The sample holds many counts of the clone carrying this TCR beta chain. Antigen unknown. Germline V CDR1 and CDR2: SGHTA, FQGTGA. The junction had 8 bases not matched to a gene; V was cut back by 6 bases and J by 6 bases. The CDR3 runs 15 residues. Absent ophthalmopathy progression within 18 months defined stable Graves' hyperthyroidism. Each 10 ml fresh peripheral blood draw supplied the PBMCs. Amplification of TCR beta CDR3 regions was performed using RNA transcripts as template. The HTBI primer set drove a first-round RT-PCR of the TCR CDR3. TCRdb processed the multiplex PCR reads anew with MiXCR; each CDR3 protein has one entry. The sample contains about 420,000 distinct CDR3 sequences, around 15% of which appear only once. This specimen belongs to a study of T cells in Graves' hyperthyroidism and ophthalmopathy. General study points: Most clonotypes that expanded in the thyroid above 0.001 also showed up in blood.

The chain joins TRBV7-3 to TRBJ2-1; TRBD1 agrees at 10 bases. The TCR comes from a woman aged 18-29 years with Graves' hyperthyroidism. Source material: blood. CDR3 nucleotide sequence: TGTGCCAGCAGACAGACAGGGGGCCCTGGCAATGAGCAGTTCTTC. Translating gives CASRQTGGPGNEQFF.